This TCR beta chain was recovered during a study of identical twins. The CDR3 runs to 14 residues. The V gene's germline CDR1 is SGHVS and CDR2 FQNEAQ. This clonotype was counted a few times. One junction end disagrees with the germline gene, perhaps due to a read error. TCRdb independently ran MiXCR on the 5' RACE reads; one entry per CDR3 protein. Among hundreds of thousands of distinct CDR3 sequences listed, more than 9% were seen once. These data also featured in a second study, about yellow fever vaccine responses in identical twins.

The sequencing sample was made of PBMCs. This TCR was sampled from a woman under 30 in good health. The rearrangement links TRBV7-8 to TRBJ2-3; 7 positions match TRBD2. CDR3 DNA: TGTGCCAGCAGCTTCAAGACTAGCAGAGATACGCAGTATTTT. Translated: CASSFKTSRDTQYF.